The rows below give T cell receptor beta chains drawn from one sample of a study of blood T cell repertoires in COVID-19. TCRdb's copy holds only in-frame clones and misses some; the assay was immunoSEQ multiplex PCR. The sample holds under 200,000 clones; about 85% are singletons and the top ten take around a fifth. The sample consisted of peripheral blood. The receptors here all came from a man aged 55 to 70 with active or convalescent COVID-19. The CDR3 runs from the conserved cysteine through the conserved F or W. The D gene is left open where the match is weak. Rows may omit the clone size; those that give it use once, few, many or a size class.

cdr3_nt	cdr3_aa	clone_size	v_call	j_call	d_call
TGTGCCAGCAGTGACCGCGGACAGGGGGCCGAACAGCCCCAGCATTTT	CASSDRGQGAEQPQHF	.	TRBV6-1	TRBJ1-5	TRBD1
TGTGCCAGTAGGACTCAGGGGAATTCACCCCTCCACTTT	CASRTQGNSPLHF	.	TRBV19	TRBJ1-6	.
TGTGCCAGCAGTGCAAGTGGACTTTGGCTCGGTCAGCCCCAGCATTTT	CASSASGLWLGQPQHF	.	TRBV6-1	TRBJ1-5	.
TGTGCCAGCAGCCGGGACAGGATCTATGGCTACACCTTC	CASSRDRIYGYTF	.	TRBV7-2	TRBJ1-2	TRBD1
TGTGCCAGTAGTACGGGACTAGCGGGAGGTGATACGCAGTATTTT	CASSTGLAGGDTQYF	.	TRBV19	TRBJ2-3	TRBD2
TGTGCCAGCAGTCTCCGGGCAGGGATCGGAGCCTATGGCTACACCTTC	CASSLRAGIGAYGYTF	.	TRBV27	TRBJ1-2	.
TGTGCCAGCACAGGACAGGGGGCCGGGGAGCAGTACTTC	CASTGQGAGEQYF	.	TRBV2	TRBJ2-7	TRBD1
TGTGCCAGCAGCTTAGATCAGGCAAATCAGCCCCAGCATTTT	CASSLDQANQPQHF	.	TRBV11-2	TRBJ1-5	.
TGTGCCAGCAGCAATGGACAAAACTATGGCTACACCTTC	CASSNGQNYGYTF	few	TRBV5-4	TRBJ1-2	.
TGTGCCAGCAGTAAGCGGGCAGGCGAGCAGTACTTC	CASSKRAGEQYF	.	TRBV5-8	TRBJ2-7	.
TGTGCCAGTAGTCCCGGACAGGGGGCCAATCAGCCCCAGCATTTT	CASSPGQGANQPQHF	.	TRBV19	TRBJ1-5	TRBD1
TGTGCCAGCAGCTTAGGTAGAGAGGCCCGCTACGAGCAGTACTTC	CASSLGREARYEQYF	.	TRBV7-9	TRBJ2-7	.
TGTGCCAGCAGCTTGCAGTGCGGTCAGCCCCAGCATTTT	CASSLQCGQPQHF	.	TRBV11-3	TRBJ1-5	.
TGTGCCACAAACAGGGACACCGGGGAGCTGTTTTTT	CATNRDTGELFF	.	TRBV6-6	TRBJ2-2	.
TGTGCCAGTAGTATGGGACAGGTCAAAGGCGGGGAGCTGTTTTTT	CASSMGQVKGGELFF	.	TRBV19	TRBJ2-2	TRBD1
TGTGCCTGGAGCGTATTCAGGGATCCTGGAAACACCATATATTTT	CAWSVFRDPGNTIYF	.	TRBV30	TRBJ1-3	.
TGTGCCAGCAGTTACTCAGCCGGGGGTGGCTCCCAGTACTTC	CASSYSAGGGSQYF	.	TRBV6-5	TRBJ2-5	.